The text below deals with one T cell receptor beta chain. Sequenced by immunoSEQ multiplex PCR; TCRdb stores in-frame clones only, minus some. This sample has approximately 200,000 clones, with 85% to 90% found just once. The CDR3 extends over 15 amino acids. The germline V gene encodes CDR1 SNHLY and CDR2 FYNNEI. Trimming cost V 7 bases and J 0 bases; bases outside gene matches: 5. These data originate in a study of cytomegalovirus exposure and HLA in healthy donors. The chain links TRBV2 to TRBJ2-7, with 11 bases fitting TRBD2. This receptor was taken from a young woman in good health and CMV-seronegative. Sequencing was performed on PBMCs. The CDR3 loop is CASIISGRGSYEQYF. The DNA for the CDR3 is TGTGCCAGCATCATTAGCGGGAGGGGCTCCTACGAGCAGTACTTC.